A single sample gave rise to the 8 T cell receptor beta chains below, sequenced in a study of identifying expanded T cells in peripheral blood. TCRdb's copy holds only in-frame clones and misses some; the assay was immunoSEQ multiplex PCR. The sample consists of over 85,000 clones, about 91% of them appearing once. The sequenced sample was blood. These receptor sequences come from a person aged 18 to 75 in good health.

The CDR3 sequence: CSASRRAVSGELFF. The CDR3 DNA follows: TGCAGCGCCTCTCGTAGGGCGGTGTCCGGGGAGCTGTTTTTT. The V and J genes are TRBV29-1 and TRBJ2-2, with D hard to call. Between the trimmed V and J ends, which lost 7 bases and 6 bases, there was a span of 18 bases. Germline V gives CDR1 SQVTM, CDR2 ANQGSEA. There are 14 residues in the CDR3.

The chain joins TRBV4-1 to TRBJ2-7, with 8 bases identical to TRBD2. This CDR3 is 13 amino acids long. Trimming at V came to 0 bases and at J to 12 bases, leaving 7 bases not matched to a gene. CDR1 is MGHRA and CDR2 is YSYEKL in the germline V gene. The CDR3 DNA is TGCGCCAGCAGCCAAGATCGGAAAGGACTAGCGTACTTC. Protein sequence: CASSQDRKGLAYF.

This clone was picked up a small number of times. This sequence joins TRBV9 and TRBJ2-3; 9 bases match TRBD2. This CDR3 has 15 amino acids. J lost 2 bases, V lost 0 bases, and 1 base had no gene match. The V gene's germline CDR1 is SGDLS and CDR2 YYNGEE. The CDR3 region has the DNA TGTGCCAGCAGCGTAGCTAGCGGGGACACAGATACGCAGTATTTT. Translated: CASSVASGDTDTQYF.

This chain connects TRBV2 to TRBJ1-2; D is unresolved. Deletions cut 6 bases from V and 0 bases from J, with 11 bases between. Germline-derived CDR1 and CDR2 are SNHLY and FYNNEI. The CDR3 has 14 amino acids. The CDR3 here is CASRWYRPNYGYTF. The CDR3 bases are TGTGCCAGCAGGTGGTACCGTCCTAACTATGGCTACACCTTC.

The V call is TRBV5-1, the J call TRBJ2-5; TRBD2 aligns across 8 bases. The germline CDR1 and CDR2 sequences are SGHRS and YFSETQ. With 6 bases clipped from V and 7 bases from J, the junction kept 11 bases outside the gene matches. The CDR3 is 14 residues long. CDR3 in DNA: TGCGCCAGCACAAATGAAGCGGGAGACGGGACCCAGTACTTC. This sequence encodes CASTNEAGDGTQYF.

The rearrangement joins TRBV20-1 to TRBJ2-5; D gene uncertain. This CDR3 has 11 residues. Germline V gene lookup returns CDR1 DFQATT and CDR2 SNEGSKA (reference sequence). Trimming stripped 0 bases from V and 11 bases from J, with 10 bases between. DNA for the CDR3: TGCAGTGCTAGAGATGGCGTGCCTCAGTACTTC. The encoded protein is CSARDGVPQYF.

The chain recombines TRBV5-1 with TRBJ2-3, with 10 bases identical to TRBD1. Looked up from germline, CDR1 is SGHRS and CDR2 is YFSETQ. There are 14 residues in the CDR3. Unmatched junction bases numbered 2, after V lost 5 bases and J lost 2 bases. CDR3 in DNA: TGCGCCAGCAGTGGGACAGGGGACACAGATACGCAGTATTTT. As protein: CASSGTGDTDTQYF.

About this clone: Relative to the germline gene, one junction end is altered; a read error may explain this. The chain has TRBV10-3 and TRBJ2-7; D not resolved. CDR1 is ENHRY and CDR2 is SYGVKD in the germline V gene. The CDR3 extends over 15 amino acids. CDR3 DNA: TGTGCCAGCAGTTACGTAGGCGGCAACTCCTACGAGCAGTACTTC. Translation gives CASSYVGGNSYEQYF.